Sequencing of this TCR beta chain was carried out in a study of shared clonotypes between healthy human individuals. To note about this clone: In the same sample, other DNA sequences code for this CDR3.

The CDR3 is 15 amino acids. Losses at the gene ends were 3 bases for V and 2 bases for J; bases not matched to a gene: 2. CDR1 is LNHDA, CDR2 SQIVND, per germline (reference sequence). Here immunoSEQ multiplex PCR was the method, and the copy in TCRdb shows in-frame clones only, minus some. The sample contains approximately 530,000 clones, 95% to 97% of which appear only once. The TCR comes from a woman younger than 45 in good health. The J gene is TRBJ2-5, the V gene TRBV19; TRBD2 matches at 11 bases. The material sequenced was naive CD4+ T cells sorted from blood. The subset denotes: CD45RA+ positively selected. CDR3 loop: CASSIGTSGQETQYF. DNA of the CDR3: TGTGCCAGTAGTATCGGGACTAGCGGACAAGAGACCCAGTACTTC. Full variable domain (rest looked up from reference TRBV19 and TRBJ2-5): DGGITQSPKYLFRKEGQNVTLSCEQNLNHDAMYWYRQDPGQGLRLIYYSQIVNDFQKGDIAEGYSVSREKKESFPLTVTSAQKNPTAFYLCASSIGTSGQETQYFGPGTRLLVL.